These 19 T cell receptor beta chains share one sample of origin, sequenced in a study of cytotoxic CD8 clonotypes in ibrutinib-treated CLL. The repertoire was sequenced with immunoSEQ multiplex PCR; TCRdb's copy has only in-frame clones and lacks some. The sample carries roughly 160,000 clones, roughly 80% recorded once. The sequences come from PBMCs, collected after 12 months of ibrutinib treatment. The receptors were gathered from a human donor with chronic lymphocytic leukemia.

The chain recombines TRBV19 with TRBJ1-5; D possibly corresponds to TRBD1 (5 bases). Germline CDR1 LNHDA, CDR2 SQIVND (reference sequence). Trimming took off 7 bases at V and 3 bases at J, with 13 bases between the two ends. This CDR3 has 14 amino acids. The CDR3 nucleotides read TGTGCCAGTACCGGGACCTGGGACAATCAGCCCCAGCATTTT. Residues: CASTGTWDNQPQHF.

The rearrangement links TRBV9 to TRBJ1-4, with D perhaps TRBD1 (5 bases). Trimming removed 4 bases at V and 0 bases at J, with 10 bases between. This CDR3 contains 15 residues. CDR1 and CDR2 from the germline V gene are SGDLS and YYNGEE. This CDR3 reads CASSPRGATNEKLFF. The CDR3 DNA reads TGTGCCAGCAGCCCGAGAGGGGCAACTAATGAAAAACTGTTTTTT. Variable domain in full (rest from reference TRBV9 and TRBJ1-4): DSGVTQTPKHLITATGQRVTLRCSPRSGDLSVYWYQQSLDQGLQFLIQYYNGEERAKGNILERFSAQQFPDLHSELNLSSLELGDSALYFCASSPRGATNEKLFFGSGTQLSVL.

J is TRBJ1-2 and V is TRBV7-2; perhaps TRBD1 as D (6 bases). This CDR3 has 13 residues. Trimming took 5 bases from V and 8 from J, leaving 15 bases between them. CDR1 is SGHTA and CDR2 is FQGNSA in the germline V gene. CDR3 in DNA: TGTGCCAGCAGCCCTCTCGGACAGCGAGGCTACACCTTC. Translation gives CASSPLGQRGYTF.

The chain recombines TRBV11-2 with TRBJ1-6; D unclear. The germline V gene encodes CDR1 SGHAT and CDR2 FQNNGV. This CDR3 is built from 15 residues. V shed 6 bases and J shed 8 bases, with 17 bases lying between them. CDR3 coding DNA: TGTGCCAGCAGAAAAGGGCCCCGGAAGGATTCACCCCTCCACTTT. Protein sequence: CASRKGPRKDSPLHF.

The rearrangement links TRBV5-1 to TRBJ2-1; 8 bases map to TRBD2. Germline values: CDR1 SGHRS, CDR2 YFSETQ. V shed 0 bases and J 4 bases; nucleotides not matched to a gene: 6. This CDR3 has 16 amino acids. The CDR3 nucleotides read TGCGCCAGCAGCTTGGATCCAGCGGGGGTATACAATGAGCAGTTCTTC. Amino acid sequence: CASSLDPAGVYNEQFF.

V usage is TRBV27 and J usage is TRBJ2-3, with D perhaps TRBD2 (7 bases). The germline V and J ends were trimmed by 5 bases and 6 bases, with 21 bases remaining between them. CDR1 and CDR2 from the germline V gene are MNHEY and SMNVEV (reference sequence). The CDR3 contains 16 residues. CDR3 residues: CASSTLIGGGRDTQYF. The DNA of the CDR3 is TGTGCCAGCAGTACCCTTATTGGCGGGGGCCGCGATACGCAGTATTTT.

This clone has only a few counts. The chain combines TRBV4-1 with TRBJ2-7, with D possibly TRBD1 on 6 matching bases. CDR3 length equals 13 residues. V lost 4 bases, J lost 9 bases, and 16 bases lay in between. Germline V gene sequence: CDR1 MGHRA, CDR2 YSYEKL. The CDR3 DNA sequence: TGCGCCAGCAGCCGGAACAGGGATGAGGTGCAGTACTTC. Encoded protein: CASSRNRDEVQYF.

The gene calls are TRBV28 and TRBJ2-1; D is uncertain. Trimming took 7 bases from V and 8 from J, leaving 18 bases between them. CDR1 is MDHEN and CDR2 is SYDVKM in the germline V gene. The length of the CDR3 is 14 residues. The CDR3 here is CASTPLGPRDEQFF. CDR3 sequence (DNA): TGTGCCAGCACTCCCCTGGGCCCTCGGGATGAGCAGTTCTTC.

The V gene is TRBV5-4, the J gene TRBJ2-7, with TRBD2 identical over 9 bases. In germline, CDR1 is SGHNT, CDR2 YYREEE (reference sequence). V shed 1 base, J shed 3 bases, and the junction held 11 bases outside the gene matches. The length of the CDR3 is 17 residues. The CDR3 region has the DNA TGTGCCAGCAGCTTGAGTCCAGCGGGAGGTTCCCTCTACGAGCAGTACTTC. This gives the protein CASSLSPAGGSLYEQYF.

V gene TRBV19 combines with J gene TRBJ2-1, with unresolved D. Germline V gene data show CDR1 as LNHDA and CDR2 as SQIVND (reference sequence). V lost 5 bases to trimming and J lost 8 bases, with 13 bases between them. The CDR3 sequence is 13 residues long. This CDR3 reads CASSSQQSYEQFF. The CDR3 DNA sequence: TGTGCCAGTAGTTCCCAACAGAGCTATGAGCAGTTCTTC.

Only one count was recorded for this clone. This chain uses TRBV28 with TRBJ2-7; D is unresolved. Trimming removed 3 bases at V and 6 bases at J, with 15 bases between. CDR3 size: 14 residues. CDR1 is MDHEN, CDR2 SYDVKM, per germline. In DNA, the CDR3 is TGTGCCAGCAGTTTCAATAGTGTTCTTGTCGAGCAGTACTTC. As protein: CASSFNSVLVEQYF.

The rearrangement links TRBV4-1 to TRBJ1-2; tentatively, D is TRBD1 (5 bases). Germline V gene lookup returns CDR1 MGHRA and CDR2 YSYEKL. The CDR3 runs 16 residues. The V and J ends lost 4 bases and 7 bases respectively, with 22 bases between them. CDR3 coding DNA: TGCGCCAGCAGCCCACGTGGGACGGTGAGTGTCGGTGGCTACACCTTC. As protein: CASSPRGTVSVGGYTF.

This clone was counted once. The chain carries TRBV11-3 and TRBJ2-1, with 9 positions matching TRBD2. With V trimmed by 1 base and J by 3 bases, 7 bases remained unmatched. The germline V gene has CDR1 SGHNT and CDR2 YENEEA. The CDR3 is 17 residues long. This chain's CDR3 is CASSLGSGRSSYNEQFF. In nucleotides, the CDR3 is TGTGCCAGCAGCTTAGGTAGCGGGAGATCGAGCTACAATGAGCAGTTCTTC. Full variable domain (rest looked up from reference TRBV11-3 and TRBJ2-1): EAGVVQSPRYKIIEKKQPVAFWCNPISGHNTLYWYLQNLGQGPELLIRYENEEAVDDSQLPKDRFSAERLKGVDSTLKIQPAELGDSAVYLCASSLGSGRSSYNEQFFGPGTRLTVL.

V usage is TRBV5-1 and J usage is TRBJ2-2; D is undetermined. Germline V gives CDR1 SGHRS, CDR2 YFSETQ. Trimming took 7 bases from V and 2 from J, leaving 6 bases between them. This CDR3 is built from 12 residues. Here the CDR3 reads CASGYNTGELFF. DNA for the CDR3: TGCGCCAGCGGCTATAACACCGGGGAGCTGTTTTTT.

V gene TRBV7-9 combines with J gene TRBJ2-7; a weak D match, TRBD2 (6 bases). Trimming left V 2 bases short and J 4 bases short, with 12 bases between. Per the germline V gene, CDR1 is SEHNR and CDR2 is FQNEAQ (reference sequence). The CDR3 length is 14 residues. CDR3 sequence: CASSLTSGTYEQYF. CDR3 sequence (DNA): TGTGCCAGCAGCTTAACTTCAGGGACTTACGAGCAGTACTTC.

The chain has TRBV30 and TRBJ2-5; no clear D. Germline values: CDR1 GTSNPN, CDR2 SVGIG (reference sequence). This CDR3 region has 11 residues. V lost 1 base to trimming and J lost 3 bases, with 3 bases between them. The CDR3 region is CAWSGKETQYF. CDR3 DNA sequence: TGTGCCTGGAGTGGAAAAGAGACCCAGTACTTC.

V gene TRBV5-1 combines with J gene TRBJ1-2, with D tentatively TRBD1 (6 bases). V lost 0 bases and J 0 bases, leaving 9 bases between the germline ends. The CDR3 is made up of 15 amino acids. Germline V CDR1 and CDR2: SGHRS, YFSETQ. CDR3 sequence reads: CASSLVGHANYGYTF. CDR3 DNA sequence: TGCGCCAGCAGCTTGGTGGGACACGCTAACTATGGCTACACCTTC.

This clone appeared a single time. The chain links TRBV7-2 to TRBJ2-1; D remains ambiguous. Trimming shortened V by 5 bases and J by 9 bases, and 11 bases separated the two germline ends. Germline-derived CDR1 and CDR2 are SGHTA and FQGNSA. The CDR3 length is 12 residues. The CDR3 nucleotides read TGTGCCAGCAGCCCTGGTCGCCCTGAGCAGTTCTTC. This translates into CASSPGRPEQFF.

This chain joins TRBV5-4 and TRBJ2-5, with 14 positions matching TRBD2. J gave up 5 bases and V 8 bases, and 8 bases lay outside the gene matches. The CDR3 runs to 15 residues. Germline CDR1 is SGHNT and CDR2 is YYREEE (reference sequence). DNA for the CDR3: TGTGCCAGTGATACCGGGACTAGCGGGGGTGAGACCCAGTACTTC. This translates into CASDTGTSGGETQYF.